This T cell receptor beta chain was profiled in a study of T cell responses to AZD1222 COVID-19 vaccine. General study findings and limits: Breadth and depth of Spike-specific TCRs rose after two AZD1222 doses. After the peak T cell response, and only then, were repertoires sampled. Donor demographics were predominantly white British with a female majority; clonal diversity may be underestimated.

Trimming took 0 bases from V and 5 from J, leaving 0 bases between them. CDR3 length: 11 residues. Germline loops: CDR1 SGHNT, CDR2 YYREEE (reference sequence). Note on this clone: Its specificity is not known.

Sequenced by immunoSEQ multiplex PCR; TCRdb stores in-frame clones only, minus some. Of fewer than 140,000 clones listed, 90% are singletons. The chain combines TRBV5-4 with TRBJ2-1; D not resolved. The input for sequencing was peripheral blood, taken 28 days after the second AZD1222 dose. The receptor was isolated from an adult who received the AZD1222 COVID-19 vaccine. The CDR3 region has the DNA TGTGCCAGCAGCTTGGACAATGAGCAGTTCTTC. This sequence encodes CASSLDNEQFF.